The entry that follows covers one T cell receptor beta chain sequence. Its cognate antigen is unknown. This entry is derived from a study of blood T cells in healthy people across ages. The authors ran a second PCR of about 7 to 12 cycles using a sample-barcoded 5' primer and a J-beta primer mix. The authors tagged each cDNA molecule using a template-switch adaptor with 12 random nucleotides. Every sample returned 2.5 million or more CDR3-containing paired-end reads. From the 5' RACE reads, TCRdb called clonotypes with MiXCR, one entry per CDR3 protein. Seen here are nearly 800,000 distinct CDR3 sequences, 25% observed once, and the top ten hold under 4.5%. Study-wide results and limits: Aged donors had fewer naive CD4+ cells and lower diversity than long-lived donors.

Trimming left V 1 base short and J 3 bases short, with 14 bases between. CDR3 length: 15 residues. The germline CDR1 and CDR2 sequences are SGHDT and YYEEEE. These data are also associated with another study on T cells of mothers and their children. As reported in that work: Random nucleotides (2-4) and sample barcodes were added by the M1S primer used in the second PCR.

The chain uses TRBV5-6 and TRBJ2-7; possible D gene TRBD1, 5 bases. The sample comprised blood. This receptor was obtained from a boy aged 5 to 17 in good health. The CDR3 reads CASSLLTALNYEQYF. The CDR3 DNA follows: TGTGCCAGCAGCTTGCTGACAGCACTTAACTACGAGCAGTACTTC.